Presented here are 19 T cell receptor beta chains from one specimen sequenced in a study of glioma-infiltrating T cells (dated by TCRdb to about 2016). The instrument given in TCRdb is Illumina MiSeq. TCR alpha and beta CDR3 regions were amplified with the iRepertoire nested amplicon-rescue multiplex PCR (arm-PCR) platform from RNA. The public reads were quality trimmed at Q25 with fastp and then assembled into clones with MiXCR by TCRdb, keeping productive beta chains. Rows are unified per CDR3 protein, each entry keeping the most common DNA and genes. A total of approximately 120,000 distinct CDR3 sequences appear in this sample, more than 20% of them only once. The ten biggest clones cover 13% to 15% of the sample. Source material: glioma tissue, nonneoplastic brain tissue, or PBMCs (not recorded which). The receptors here all came from a human donor with low-grade glioma or glioblastoma, undergoing nonglioma brain surgery, or in good health (not recorded which).

Here the CDR3 reads CASSPTSPYGYTF. The CDR3 DNA sequence: TGTGCCAGCAGTCCGACGAGCCCCTATGGCTACACCTTC. The chain is built from TRBV12-3 or TRBV12-4 and TRBJ1-2; D ambiguous. Trimming shortened V by 5 bases and J by 4 bases, and 11 bases separated the two germline ends. The CDR3 contains 13 residues.

As to this clonotype: A read error may account for a junction end that differs from germline. This chain joins TRBV4-3 and TRBJ2-1; either TRBD1 or TRBD2 may supply D (5 bases each). CDR3 length: 15 amino acids. Germline values: CDR1 LGHNA, CDR2 YSLEER. CDR3 DNA sequence: TGCGTCAGCAGCCAAGATGGGACGTCCTACAATGAGCAGTTCTTC. Translated, it gives CVSSQDGTSYNEQFF.

This clonotype was recorded at least ten times. J is TRBJ1-5 and V is TRBV12-3 or TRBV12-4; no reliable D call. Between the trimmed V and J ends, which lost 6 bases and 8 bases, there was a span of 17 bases. This CDR3 comprises 14 residues. CDR3 DNA: TGTGCCAGCAGGTCCTTAGGGCATTTAGAGCCCCAGCATTTT. Amino acids: CASRSLGHLEPQHF.

With respect to this clonotype: The junction and the germline gene differ at one end; a read error may be behind it. The V and J genes are TRBV3-1 and TRBJ1-2, with D unresolved. This CDR3 region has 14 residues. Germline CDR1 and CDR2: LGHDT and YNNKEL (reference sequence). CDR3 DNA sequence: TGTGCCAGAAGCCAAGATCTAGTAGTCCATGGCTACACCTTC. Residues: CARSQDLVVHGYTF.

The sample holds many counts of this clonotype. The CDR3 is CASSLVQASYEQYF. The CDR3 DNA follows: TGTGCCAGCAGTTTAGTGCAGGCATCCTACGAGCAGTACTTC. V usage is TRBV28 and J usage is TRBJ2-7, with no clear D. V lost 2 bases and J lost 1, with 9 bases in between. Germline CDR1 reads MDHEN; CDR2 reads SYDVKM. The CDR3 has 14 amino acids.

As regards this clonotype: A much bigger clone sits one base away, suggesting this may be a read error. V usage is TRBV7-9 and J usage is TRBJ2-1, with D possibly being TRBD2 (6 bases). The CDR3 runs 17 residues. Germline V CDR1 and CDR2: SEHNR, FQNEAQ (reference sequence). CDR3 in DNA: TGTGCCAGCGGCTTTCCACTAGCTGGAGACTCCTACAATGAGCAGTTCTTC. Translation: CASGFPLAGDSYNEQFF.

In the case of this clonotype: A clone one base away is much larger, so this may be a read error. The CDR3 loop is CSAISPGGRDGYEQYF. CDR3 nucleotide sequence: TGCAGTGCTATCAGTCCGGGCGGGAGGGACGGTTACGAGCAGTACTTC. The chain uses TRBV20-1 and TRBJ2-7; TRBD2 agrees at 9 bases. In germline, CDR1 is DFQATT, CDR2 SNEGSKA (reference sequence). This CDR3 comprises 16 residues. V dropped 4 bases and J dropped 4; count of bases not matched to a gene: 14.

This clonotype showed up many times. The chain joins TRBV6-1 to TRBJ2-7; the D call may be TRBD1 or TRBD2 (5 bases each). This CDR3 is built from 14 residues. The V end lost 6 bases, the J end lost 2 bases, and 14 bases lay between the germline ends. Germline V gene lookup returns CDR1 MNHNS and CDR2 SASEGT. The CDR3 loop reads CASSGARSAYEQYF. The CDR3 DNA reads TGTGCCAGCAGCGGGGCGCGGTCCGCCTACGAGCAGTACTTC.

This clonotype was seen at least ten times. The J gene is TRBJ2-7, the V gene TRBV6-2 or TRBV6-3; D remains ambiguous. There are 14 residues in the CDR3. Trimming cost V 3 bases and J 5 bases, with 14 bases left between them. Germline values: CDR1 MNHEY, CDR2 SVGEGT. DNA for the CDR3: TGTGCCAGCAGTTATCTCCGGCCACGGGACGAGCAGTACTTC. Its protein is CASSYLRPRDEQYF.

This rearrangement joins TRBV10-3 to TRBJ2-3, with D tentatively TRBD2 (7 bases). The germline gives CDR1 ENHRY, CDR2 SYGVKD. The CDR3 runs to 16 residues. With 6 bases removed from V and 3 bases from J, the gap between germline ends came to 19 bases. The CDR3 protein is CAISDPRGAITDTQYF. The CDR3 DNA reads as TGTGCCATCAGCGATCCACGGGGGGCGATTACAGATACGCAGTATTTT.

The genes are TRBV7-9 and TRBJ2-5; 7 bases agree with TRBD1. The CDR3 contains 17 residues. CDR1 and CDR2 from the germline V gene are SEHNR and FQNEAQ (reference sequence). The ends lost 1 base at V and 2 bases at J; junction bases unmatched: 10. The CDR3 here is CASSLGPLDREQETQYF. CDR3 sequence (DNA): TGTGCCAGCAGCTTAGGCCCCCTTGACAGGGAACAAGAGACCCAGTACTTC.

About this clonotype itself: Lacking the conserved final phenylalanine or tryptophan, this CDR3 likely reflects a read error. No DNA is shown, since the ends of the CDR3 on it are uncertain; the CDR3 is the one TCRdb lists. The rearrangement uses TRBV7-2 and TRBJ2-5; the table calls TRBD2, which could not be checked here. CDR1 and CDR2 from the germline V gene are SGHTA and FQGNSA. The CDR3 comprises 14 residues, both ends counted. CDR3 region: CASSLRLAEETQHL.

The CDR3 region is CASSQGLGRIQETQYF. DNA of the CDR3: TGTGCCAGCAGCCAAGGTTTGGGACGGATACAAGAGACCCAGTACTTC. This sequence joins TRBV14 and TRBJ2-5; possibly TRBD1 or TRBD2 for D (5 bases each). The CDR3 extends over 16 amino acids. Germline CDR1 and CDR2: SGHDN and FVKESK. With 1 base removed from V and 2 bases from J, the gap between germline ends came to 14 bases.

This clonotype appeared many times. The V gene is TRBV5-1, the J gene TRBJ2-3, with D maybe TRBD1 (5 bases). V lost 0 bases and J 3 bases, leaving 11 bases between the germline ends. CDR1 is SGHRS and CDR2 is YFSETQ in the germline V gene. CDR3 length: 15 amino acids. The CDR3: CASSLGTPSTDTQYF. CDR3 coding DNA: TGCGCCAGCAGCTTGGGGACACCTTCGACAGATACGCAGTATTTT.

This clonotype appeared many times. Here the CDR3 reads CASSPRLAPSYNEQFF. DNA for the CDR3: TGTGCCAGCTCACCCAGACTAGCGCCCTCCTACAATGAGCAGTTCTTC. The chain couples TRBV18 to TRBJ2-1; 8 positions match TRBD2. Looked up from germline, CDR1 is KGHSH and CDR2 is LQKENI. This CDR3 is 16 amino acids long. With V trimmed by 3 bases and J by 0 bases, 4 bases remained unmatched.

This clonotype is categorized as medium-sized. The J gene is TRBJ2-3, the V gene TRBV7-2; the D gene is possibly TRBD2 (6 bases). Trimming stripped 8 bases from V and 2 bases from J, with 14 bases between. This CDR3 is built from 14 residues. Germline V gene sequence: CDR1 SGHTA, CDR2 FQGNSA. The CDR3 DNA is TGTGCCAGCGCACCGGGAGCCCACACAGATACGCAGTATTTT. This encodes CASAPGAHTDTQYF. The complete variable domain, with remaining parts taken from reference TRBV7-2 and TRBJ2-3, reads GAGVSQSPSNKVTEKGKDVELRCDPISGHTALYWYRQSLGQGLEFLIYFQGNSAPDKSGLPSDRFSAERTGGSVSTLTIQRTQQEDSAVYLCASAPGAHTDTQYFGPGTRLTVL.

The chain is built from TRBV19 and TRBJ2-3; 12 bases are shared with TRBD2. This CDR3 has 15 amino acids. The J segment lost 2 bases and the V segment lost 5 bases, leaving 2 bases of the junction unmatched. Germline CDR1 LNHDA, CDR2 SQIVND (reference sequence). CDR3 DNA: TGTGCCAGTAGTCGGACTAGCGGGGACACAGATACGCAGTATTTT. Protein product: CASSRTSGDTDTQYF.

This clonotype was counted at least ten times. J is TRBJ2-2 and V is TRBV7-8; no definite D call. Germline CDR1 reads SGHVS; CDR2 reads FQNEAQ. The V end lost 1 base, the J end lost 1 base, and 7 bases lay between the germline ends. The CDR3 extends over 15 amino acids. CDR3 coding DNA: TGTGCCAGCAGCTTAGTCTCGCAGAACACCGGGGAGCTGTTTTTT. This codes for CASSLVSQNTGELFF.

This chain uses TRBV7-9 with TRBJ1-5, with D unresolved. Trimming left V 1 base short and J 0 bases short, with 13 bases between. This CDR3 is 17 amino acids long. Germline lookup yields CDR1 SEHNR and CDR2 FQNEAQ (reference sequence). CDR3 loop: CASSLVLDTYSNQPQHF. As DNA, the CDR3 is TGTGCCAGCAGCTTAGTTCTTGACACTTATAGCAATCAGCCCCAGCATTTT.